This TCR beta chain was recorded in a study of T cells in Graves' hyperthyroidism and ophthalmopathy. Turning to this clonotype: Its antigen is currently unknown.

Germline V gene lookup returns CDR1 SGHAT and CDR2 FQNNGV. Trimming removed 3 bases from V and 4 bases from J, with 16 bases in between. There are 15 residues in the CDR3. Study-level points and caveats: Before onset, by a median of around six months, the model predicted ophthalmopathy.

The TCR beta CDR3 regions underwent amplification using RNA transcripts as the source. HTBI primers were used for first-round RT-PCR of the TCR CDR3. TCRdb reprocessed the multiplex PCR reads via MiXCR and lists one record per CDR3 protein. Here the sample spans roughly 840,000 distinct CDR3 sequences, about two fifths being singletons. The sequence was obtained from a man between 18 and 35 years old with Graves' hyperthyroidism. This sequence joins TRBV11-2 and TRBJ2-7; maybe TRBD2 (6 bases). Sequences were obtained from blood. The CDR3 bases are TGTGCCAGCAGCTTTTTTGGAGGGGCAGGGTACGAGCAGTACTTC. This codes for CASSFFGGAGYEQYF.